The table lists the clone carrying this T cell receptor (beta chain) with many counts. TCRdb called the 5' RACE reads again in MiXCR, with one record for every CDR3 protein. The sample lists under 350,000 distinct CDR3 sequences, nearly 9.5% seen once, with 6% to 8.5% in the top ten. The CDR3 extends over 16 amino acids. Trimming took 4 bases from V and 2 from J, leaving 12 bases between them. CDR1 and CDR2 from the germline V gene are LGHNA and YSLEER. This sample is part of a study of identical twins. The sample was also reused in another study, on yellow fever vaccine responses in identical twins.

This chain joins TRBV4-3 and TRBJ2-6; maybe TRBD1 (6 bases). The sample consisted of CD8+ T cells sorted from blood. The TCR originated in a woman aged 18-35 years in good health. CDR3 coding DNA: TGCGCCAGCAGCCTAGAACAGGGCACTGGGGCCAACGTCCTGACTTTC. Its protein is CASSLEQGTGANVLTF.